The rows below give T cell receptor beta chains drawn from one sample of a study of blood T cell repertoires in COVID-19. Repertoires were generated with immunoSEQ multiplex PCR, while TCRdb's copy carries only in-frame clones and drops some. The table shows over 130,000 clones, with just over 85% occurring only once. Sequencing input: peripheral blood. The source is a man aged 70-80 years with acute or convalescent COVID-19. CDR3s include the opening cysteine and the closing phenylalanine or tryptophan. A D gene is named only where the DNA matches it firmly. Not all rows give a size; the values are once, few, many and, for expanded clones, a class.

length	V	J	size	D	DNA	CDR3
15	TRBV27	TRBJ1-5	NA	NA	TGTGCCAGCAGTTTCTCGGCAGGGAGCAATCAGCCCCAGCATTTT	CASSFSAGSNQPQHF
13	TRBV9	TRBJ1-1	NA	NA	TGTGCCAGCAGCGTAGATCCCCTAACTGAAGCTTTCTTT	CASSVDPLTEAFF
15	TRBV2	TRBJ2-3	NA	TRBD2	TGTGCCAGCAGTGAAAGACTAGCGGGTACAGATACGCAGTATTTT	CASSERLAGTDTQYF
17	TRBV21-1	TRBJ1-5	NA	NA	TGTGCCAGCAGCCCTAACGGACAGCCATATAGCAATCAGCCCCAGCATTTT	CASSPNGQPYSNQPQHF
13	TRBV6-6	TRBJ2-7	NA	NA	TGTGCCAGCAGTTACTCGACCTTCGGGGAGCAGTACTTC	CASSYSTFGEQYF
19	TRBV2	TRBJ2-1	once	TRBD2	TGTGCCAGCAGCCCAATCCCCCTAGCGGGAGGAACGTCCTACAATGAGCAGTTCTTC	CASSPIPLAGGTSYNEQFF
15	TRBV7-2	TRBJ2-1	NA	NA	TGTGCCAGCAGCGCGCAGGGGGGTCTCTACAATGAGCAGTTCTTC	CASSAQGGLYNEQFF
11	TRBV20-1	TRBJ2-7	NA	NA	TGCAGTGCTAGAGTCGCGTCCGAGCAGTACTTC	CSARVASEQYF
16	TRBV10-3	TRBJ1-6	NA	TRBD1	TGTGCCATCAGTCTTATTAGGACAGGACCTAGTTCACCCCTCCACTTT	CAISLIRTGPSSPLHF
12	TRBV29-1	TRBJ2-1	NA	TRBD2	TGCAGCGTTGAAGGACTAGCGGACGAGCAGTTCTTC	CSVEGLADEQFF
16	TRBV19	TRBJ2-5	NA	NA	TGTGCCAGTAGTATCTCTGCGGGACAGAGACAAGAGACCCAGTACTTC	CASSISAGQRQETQYF
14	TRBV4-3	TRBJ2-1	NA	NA	TGCGCCAGCAGCCAAGATGGGGGCCACAATGAGCAGTTCTTC	CASSQDGGHNEQFF
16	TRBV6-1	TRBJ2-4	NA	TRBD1	TGTGCCAGCAGTGAAGTCCCAGGGGGAGCCAAAAACATTCAGTACTTC	CASSEVPGGAKNIQYF
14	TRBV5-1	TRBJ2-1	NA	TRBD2	TGCGCCAGCAGCTACGGGACTACCTACAATGAGCAGTTCTTC	CASSYGTTYNEQFF